Listed below are T cell receptor beta chains from one sample, sequenced in a study of T-cell reconstitution after alpha-beta-depleted transplantation in children. TCRdb re-derived calls from the PCR reads in MiXCR, one entry per CDR3 protein. This sample carries about 110,000 distinct CDR3 sequences, approximately 6.9% of them seen once, and the ten largest clones take roughly 20%. Sample: PBMCs, mostly from graft donor cells, taken 360 days after TCRalphabeta/CD19-depleted stem cell transplant. The origin of the receptors is a male patient aged 2 to 9 who had a stem cell transplant for acute lymphoblastic leukemia, so the T cells may come from the graft donor. The CDR3 runs from the conserved cysteine through the conserved F or W. A D gene is named only where the DNA matches it firmly. Size is stated as how often the clone was seen (once, few, many) or a class if it is expanded.

many | TRBJ1-6 | TRBV27 | NA | CASSWGAGGYNSPLHF | TGTGCCAGCAGTTGGGGGGCCGGCGGGTATAATTCACCCCTCCACTTT
many | TRBJ1-6 | TRBV7-9 | TRBD1 | CASCDRAGSPLHF | TGTGCCAGCTGCGACAGGGCTGGTTCACCCCTCCACTTT
many | TRBJ2-3 | TRBV11-2 | NA | CASSLGAGTTDTQYF | TGTGCCAGCAGCTTGGGGGCGGGAACCACAGATACGCAGTATTTT
many | TRBJ1-5 | TRBV7-6 | TRBD1 | CASSLRTGSNQPQHF | TGTGCCAGCAGCTTAAGGACAGGTAGCAATCAGCCCCAGCATTTT
many | TRBJ2-5 | TRBV29-1 | TRBD2 | CSAPAGGDLETQYF | TGCAGCGCCCCAGCGGGAGGGGATTTGGAGACCCAGTACTTC
few | TRBJ2-3 | TRBV27 | NA | CASSLVRGKDTQYF | TGTGCCAGCAGTTTGGTCAGGGGAAAAGATACGCAGTATTTT
few | TRBJ2-7 | TRBV4-2 | NA | CASRQLSAGEQYF | TGTGCCAGCAGGCAACTATCTGCGGGCGAGCAGTACTTC
few | TRBJ1-2 | TRBV29-1 | NA | CSVEMTDYGYTF | TGCAGCGTTGAGATGACAGACTATGGCTACACCTTC
few | TRBJ1-5 | TRBV24-1 | NA | CATSDFNSNQPQHF | TGTGCCACCAGTGATTTTAATAGCAATCAGCCCCAGCATTTT
many | TRBJ2-7 | TRBV20-1 | NA | CSADSWGSYEQYF | TGCAGTGCGGACTCTTGGGGGTCCTACGAGCAGTACTTC
many | TRBJ2-3 | TRBV5-1 | NA | CASSLAGIGDTQYF | TGCGCCAGCAGCTTAGCAGGGATTGGGGATACGCAGTATTTT